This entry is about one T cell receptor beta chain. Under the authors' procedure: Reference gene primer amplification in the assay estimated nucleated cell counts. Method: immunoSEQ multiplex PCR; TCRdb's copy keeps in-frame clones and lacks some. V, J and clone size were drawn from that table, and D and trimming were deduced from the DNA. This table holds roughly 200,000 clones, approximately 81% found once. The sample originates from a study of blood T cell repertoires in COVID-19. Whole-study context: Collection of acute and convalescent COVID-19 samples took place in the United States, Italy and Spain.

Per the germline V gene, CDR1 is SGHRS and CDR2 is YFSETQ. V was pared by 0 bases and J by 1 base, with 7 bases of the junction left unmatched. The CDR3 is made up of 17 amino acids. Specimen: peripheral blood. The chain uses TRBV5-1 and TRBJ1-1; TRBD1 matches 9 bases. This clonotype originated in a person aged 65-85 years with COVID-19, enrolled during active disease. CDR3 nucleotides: TGCGCCAGCAGCTTGGGGACAGGGGTCTCCCCGAACACTGAAGCTTTCTTT. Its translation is CASSLGTGVSPNTEAFF.